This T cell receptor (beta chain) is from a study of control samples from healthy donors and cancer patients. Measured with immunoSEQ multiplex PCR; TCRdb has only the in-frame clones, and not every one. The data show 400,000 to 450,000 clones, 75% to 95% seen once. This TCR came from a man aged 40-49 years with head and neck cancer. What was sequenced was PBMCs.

This CDR3 reads CASSLLGRGTQYF. The CDR3 nucleotides read TGTGCCAGCAGCTTGCTGGGGAGGGGGACCCAGTACTTC. The rearrangement joins TRBV12-3 or TRBV12-4 to TRBJ2-5; 7 nucleotides match TRBD2. The CDR3 totals 13 residues. V lost 6 bases to trimming and J lost 7 bases; unmatched junction nucleotides: 8.